These 8 T cell receptor beta chains came from one sample sequenced in a study of cytomegalovirus exposure and HLA in healthy donors. PCR primers comprised 60 Vbeta and 13 Jbeta primers. Some clones are missing from TCRdb's copy, which holds only in-frame ones; the method was immunoSEQ multiplex PCR. The sample has about 140,000 clones; around 81% are singletons. The sample was PBMCs. The receptors were sampled from a man in his fifties or sixties in good health and CMV-seronegative.

V usage is TRBV14 and J usage is TRBJ1-1; possibly TRBD1 for D (6 bases). This CDR3 has 14 amino acids. Germline CDR1 is SGHDN and CDR2 is FVKESK. The V end was cut by 8 bases, the J end by 1 base, with 14 bases between. The CDR3 here is CASQQGSTNTEAFF. CDR3 sequence (DNA): TGTGCCAGCCAACAGGGAAGCACGAACACTGAAGCTTTCTTT. Full variable domain (missing parts from reference TRBV14 and TRBJ1-1): EAGVTQFPSHSVIEKGQTVTLRCDPISGHDNLYWYRRVMGKEIKFLLHFVKESKQDESGMPNNRFLAERTGGTYSTLKVQPAELEDSGVYFCASQQGSTNTEAFFGQGTRLTVV.

The genes are TRBV5-4 and TRBJ1-2, with TRBD1 matching 8 bases. Germline V lookup: CDR1 SGHNT, CDR2 YYREEE (reference sequence). V lost 4 bases and J lost 2; bases outside the gene matches: 7. The CDR3 contains 15 residues. CDR3 DNA sequence: TGTGCCAGCAGCCTCATTTGGACAGGGAACTATGGCTACACCTTC. It translates to CASSLIWTGNYGYTF.

J is TRBJ1-4 and V is TRBV25-1; weak D call: TRBD1 (6 bases). The CDR3 extends over 13 amino acids. Germline V gene data show CDR1 as MGHDK and CDR2 as SYGVNS. The V end lost 7 bases, the J end lost 10 bases, and 16 bases lay between the germline ends. CDR3 residues: CASTGQRTRKLFF. The CDR3 nucleotides read TGTGCCAGCACGGGACAAAGGACGCGAAAACTGTTTTTT.

This clone occurred once. The rearrangement uses TRBV25-1 and TRBJ2-7; the match to TRBD2 covers 11 bases. The junction had 11 bases not matched to a gene; V was cut back by 3 bases and J by 7 bases. This CDR3 is 16 amino acids long. CDR1 is MGHDK and CDR2 is SYGVNS in the germline V gene. This CDR3 is CASSDSRTSGSTEQYF. The CDR3 DNA reads TGTGCCAGCAGTGACTCGCGGACTAGCGGGTCTACGGAGCAGTACTTC.

CDR3 nucleotides: TGTGCCAGCAGCCAAGATATCCGTGGCGGGGGGGCCGTAGAGACCCAGTACTTC. This sequence encodes CASSQDIRGGGAVETQYF. The chain has TRBV4-2 and TRBJ2-5, with 9 bases that match TRBD2. V gave up 0 bases and J gave up 4 bases; unmatched junction bases: 12. Germline-derived CDR1 and CDR2 are LGHNA and YNFKEQ. This CDR3 region has 18 residues.

This clone has just a few counts. The V gene is TRBV2, the J gene TRBJ2-3; 9 positions match TRBD2. V dropped 6 bases and J dropped 3; count of bases not matched to a gene: 13. The CDR3 is 17 amino acids. Germline values: CDR1 SNHLY, CDR2 FYNNEI. CDR3 sequence reads: CASSDSGSGSGTDTQYF. In nucleotides, the CDR3 is TGTGCCAGCAGCGATAGCGGGAGCGGTTCTGGAACAGATACGCAGTATTTT. Variable domain in full (rest from reference TRBV2 and TRBJ2-3): EPEVTQTPSHQVTQMGQEVILRCVPISNHLYFYWYRQILGQKVEFLVSFYNNEISEKSEIFDDQFSVERPDGSNFTLKIRSTKLEDSAMYFCASSDSGSGSGTDTQYFGPGTRLTVL.

In its sample, this clone was seen once. The chain employs TRBV2 and TRBJ2-1; 9 bases are shared with TRBD2. The CDR3 has 17 amino acids. J gave up 6 bases and V 0 bases, and 9 bases lay outside the gene matches. Germline values: CDR1 SNHLY, CDR2 FYNNEI. In nucleotides, the CDR3 is TGTGCCAGCAGTGAAGCAGAACTAGCGGGCCGGGGCAATGAGCAGTTCTTC. This translates into CASSEAELAGRGNEQFF.

The V call is TRBV6-5, the J call TRBJ2-1; TRBD1 agrees at 7 bases. J gave up 9 bases and V 5 bases, and 1 base lay outside the gene matches. This CDR3 spans 11 amino acids. The germline CDR1 and CDR2 sequences are MNHEY and SVGAGI. CDR3 protein: CASSDRVEQFF. CDR3 coding DNA: TGTGCCAGCAGTGACAGGGTTGAGCAGTTCTTC.